Below are 14 T cell receptor beta chains sequenced from a single sample in a study of cytotoxic CD8 clonotypes in ibrutinib-treated CLL. Sequencing used immunoSEQ multiplex PCR; TCRdb keeps in-frame clones, though not all of them. The table has tens of thousands of clones, over 55% seen once. Sequenced here: PBMCs, sampled after 24 months of ibrutinib treatment. The receptors shown here come from a human donor with chronic lymphocytic leukemia.

The J gene is TRBJ1-2, the V gene TRBV29-1; the match to TRBD1 covers 10 bases. There are 13 residues in the CDR3. J was trimmed by 7 bases and V by 6 bases; bases with no gene match: 8. Germline CDR1 SQVTM, CDR2 ANQGSEA. This CDR3 is CSVDIRDRGGYTF. The CDR3 region has the DNA TGCAGCGTCGATATTCGGGACAGGGGTGGCTACACCTTC.

This clone came up a few times. The gene calls are TRBV5-5 and TRBJ2-3, with no clear D. V was pared by 3 bases and J by 5 bases, with 13 bases between. The germline gives CDR1 SGHKS, CDR2 YYEKEE (reference sequence). The CDR3 loop spans 14 amino acids. CDR3 bases: TGTGCCAGCAGCTGGGGTACTCTGGGAGATACGCAGTATTTT. This codes for CASSWGTLGDTQYF.

This clone was detected only a few times. V usage is TRBV11-2 and J usage is TRBJ2-1; D possibly corresponds to TRBD2 (6 bases). Per germline, CDR1 SGHAT and CDR2 FQNNGV. The ends were cut back, 3 bases at V and 6 bases at J, with 15 bases in the middle. CDR3 length: 15 residues. The CDR3 sequence: CASSFQGLLSNEQFF. The CDR3 DNA is TGTGCCAGCAGCTTTCAGGGACTGCTTTCCAATGAGCAGTTCTTC.

The CDR3, as DNA: TGTGCCAGCGGCCCTTCGGGACTAGCGGGAGGAAACACCGGGGAGCTGTTTTTT. Translating it yields CASGPSGLAGGNTGELFF. The chain recombines TRBV7-2 with TRBJ2-2, with 15 bases aligning to TRBD2. Germline lookup yields CDR1 SGHTA and CDR2 FQGNSA. The CDR3 extends over 18 amino acids. V was clipped by 8 bases and J by 2 bases; unmatched bases: 9.

This clone occurred a few times. The chain couples TRBV2 to TRBJ2-2, with a possible D match to TRBD2 (5 bases). V was shortened by 8 bases and J by 8 bases, with 12 bases between the two germline ends. The V gene's germline CDR1 is SNHLY and CDR2 FYNNEI. This CDR3 is built from 12 residues. The DNA for the CDR3 is TGTGCCAGCGCTTGGAGGACGGGGGAGCTGTTTTTT. Translated, it gives CASAWRTGELFF.

This clone occurred a few times. The chain joins TRBV5-1 to TRBJ2-3, with D perhaps TRBD1 (5 bases). Trimming removed 0 bases from V and 4 bases from J, with 15 bases in between. This CDR3 region has 16 residues. The germline V gene encodes CDR1 SGHRS and CDR2 YFSETQ. CDR3 sequence: CASSLGERGSSDTQYF. The CDR3 region has the DNA TGCGCCAGCAGCTTGGGGGAAAGGGGTTCTTCAGATACGCAGTATTTT.

This clone turned up a few times. The CDR3, as DNA: TGTGCCAGCAGTATAGCGGGAGGGCCCCCAGATACGCAGTATTTT. Its protein product is CASSIAGGPPDTQYF. The chain carries TRBV9 and TRBJ2-3; 11 bases line up with TRBD2. V lost 5 bases to trimming and J lost 4 bases; unmatched junction nucleotides: 6. CDR1 is SGDLS and CDR2 is YYNGEE in the germline V gene. The CDR3 loop spans 15 amino acids.

This sequence joins TRBV5-6 and TRBJ1-2; 7 bases map to TRBD1. In germline, CDR1 is SGHDT, CDR2 YYEEEE. V dropped 0 bases and J dropped 1; count of bases not matched to a gene: 9. The CDR3 is 17 amino acids. Here the CDR3 DNA reads TGTGCCAGCAGCTTGGTTCGGGACAGAGACTTTAACTATGGCTACACCTTC. It codes for CASSLVRDRDFNYGYTF.

The chain couples TRBV2 to TRBJ2-1; D is ambiguous. Trimming cost V 6 bases and J 5 bases, with 11 bases left between them. CDR1 and CDR2 (germline): SNHLY, FYNNEI. There are 13 residues in the CDR3. The CDR3: CASRDTTNNEQFF. DNA for the CDR3: TGTGCCAGCAGAGACACGACCAACAATGAGCAGTTCTTC. The entire variable domain, with the rest obtained from reference TRBV2 and TRBJ2-1, is as follows: EPEVTQTPSHQVTQMGQEVILRCVPISNHLYFYWYRQILGQKVEFLVSFYNNEISEKSEIFDDQFSVERPDGSNFTLKIRSTKLEDSAMYFCASRDTTNNEQFFGPGTRLTVL.

This rearrangement joins TRBV28 to TRBJ1-5; 7 bases are shared with TRBD1. Germline CDR1 is MDHEN and CDR2 is SYDVKM. Trimming took 0 bases from V and 5 from J; bases not matched to a gene: 7. CDR3 length: 16 residues. CDR3 nucleotide sequence: TGTGCCAGCAGTTTATGGCCCAGGGGGGGGTATCAGCCCCAGCATTTT. It translates to CASSLWPRGGYQPQHF.

The V and J genes are TRBV19 and TRBJ2-2; the match to TRBD1 covers 9 bases. With V trimmed by 8 bases and J by 1 base, 5 bases remained unmatched. Germline CDR1 and CDR2: LNHDA and SQIVND (reference sequence). This CDR3 has 15 residues. CDR3 protein: CASVSGQGNTGELFF. The DNA of the CDR3 is TGTGCCAGTGTTTCGGGACAGGGGAACACCGGGGAGCTGTTTTTT.

This clone was counted many times. The CDR3 here is CASSLGTEAFF. CDR3 DNA: TGTGCCAGCTCACTGGGTACTGAAGCTTTCTTT. The gene calls are TRBV18 and TRBJ1-1; D is uncertain. With 4 bases removed from V and 5 bases from J, the gap between germline ends came to 5 bases. CDR1 is KGHSH, CDR2 LQKENI, per germline. The CDR3 loop spans 11 amino acids.

This clone came up a few times. DNA of the CDR3: TGTGCCAGCTCAAGGGGTAACTATGGCTACACCTTC. Protein product: CASSRGNYGYTF. This chain joins TRBV2 and TRBJ1-2; D perhaps matches TRBD1 (5 bases). V gave up 8 bases and J gave up 1 base, with 8 bases separating them. Germline CDR1 and CDR2: SNHLY and FYNNEI. The CDR3 is made up of 12 amino acids.

This chain uses TRBV7-9 with TRBJ1-2, with 7 bases lining up with TRBD1. Looked up from germline, CDR1 is SEHNR and CDR2 is FQNEAQ (reference sequence). The CDR3 has 17 residues. With 5 bases clipped from V and 6 bases from J, the junction kept 18 bases outside the gene matches. The DNA of the CDR3 is TGTGCCAGCAGCAATGGACAGGTCAGGACCTCGGGACATGGCTACACCTTC. As protein: CASSNGQVRTSGHGYTF.